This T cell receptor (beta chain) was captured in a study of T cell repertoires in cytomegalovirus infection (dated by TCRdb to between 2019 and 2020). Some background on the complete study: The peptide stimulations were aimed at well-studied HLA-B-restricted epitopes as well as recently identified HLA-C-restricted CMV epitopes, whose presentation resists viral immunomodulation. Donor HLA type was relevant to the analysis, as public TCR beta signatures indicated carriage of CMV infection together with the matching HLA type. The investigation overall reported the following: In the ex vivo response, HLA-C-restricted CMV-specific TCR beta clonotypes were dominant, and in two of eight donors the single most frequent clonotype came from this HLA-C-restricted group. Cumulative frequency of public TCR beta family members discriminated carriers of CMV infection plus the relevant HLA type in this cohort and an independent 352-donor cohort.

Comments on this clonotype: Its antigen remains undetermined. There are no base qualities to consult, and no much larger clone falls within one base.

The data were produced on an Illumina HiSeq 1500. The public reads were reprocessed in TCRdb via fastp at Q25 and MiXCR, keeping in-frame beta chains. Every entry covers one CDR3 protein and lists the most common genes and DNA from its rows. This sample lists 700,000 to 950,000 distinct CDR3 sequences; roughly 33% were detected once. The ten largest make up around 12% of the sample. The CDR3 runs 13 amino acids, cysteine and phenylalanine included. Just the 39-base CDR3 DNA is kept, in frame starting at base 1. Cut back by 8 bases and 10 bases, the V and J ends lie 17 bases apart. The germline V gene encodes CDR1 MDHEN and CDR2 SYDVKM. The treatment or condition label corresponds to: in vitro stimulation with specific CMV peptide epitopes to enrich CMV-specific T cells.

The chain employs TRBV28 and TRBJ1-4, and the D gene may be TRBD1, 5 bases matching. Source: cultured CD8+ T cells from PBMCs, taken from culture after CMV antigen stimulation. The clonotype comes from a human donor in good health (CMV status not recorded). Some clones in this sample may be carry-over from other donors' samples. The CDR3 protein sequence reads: CASEEGSSGKLFF. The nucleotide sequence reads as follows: TGTGCCAGCGAAGAGGGGTCATCGGGAAAACTGTTTTTT.